The TCR beta chain described here comes from a study of cytomegalovirus exposure and HLA in healthy donors listed by TCRdb under 2017. Notes on the research overall: An earlier analysis of roughly 500 of the donors reported approximately 260 Gb of sequence data and 100 million to 120 million unique TCR beta sequences obtained from 150 million to 200 million T cells. An early release covering roughly 640 HLA-typed donors comprised roughly 300 gigabases of sequencing data and tens of millions of unique TCR sequences. The genetic ancestry cluster associated with self-reported Caucasian donors included 81% of the roughly 360 genotyped donors. The study aimed to test whether signatures of past pathogen exposure could be identified by cataloging public T cell receptors. The study used immunosequencing to profile the T cell repertoires of 670 or so subjects and linked those repertoires to cytomegalovirus serostatus. Besides the first cohort of 666 subjects, a separate validation cohort made up of 120 different subjects was used. The study combined high-throughput TCR immunosequencing, statistical association of individual TCRs with disease status, and machine learning to predict cytomegalovirus infection status. A later analysis re-examined previously published TCR beta repertoires from just over 650 donors and added high-resolution HLA genotyping to investigate patterns of TCR occurrence. Rather than using new phenotypic data, the later analysis identified candidate immune exposures from TCR beta sequences and from how often those sequences occurred across donors. To decide whether each TCR beta V gene segment behaved as functional or pseudogenic, an earlier analysis of approximately 590 of the donors relied on high-throughput TCR beta sequencing. Donor age, sex, ethnicity and CMV serostatus were compiled together with the repertoire data. A later genetic analysis used genome-wide SNP genotypes for about three fifths of the 666 donors, treating that subset as a discovery cohort. All discovery cohort repertoires had been generated on a single sequencing platform. Class I and class II HLA loci were covered by the typing at four-digit resolution. Typing coverage varied by locus: about 629-630 donors for A, B, C, DRB1 and DQB1; approximately 560 for DQA1; nearly 610 for DPA1; 450 to 480 for DPB1. Roughly five DR-DQ haplotypes were treated as single units for association and clustering because of strong linkage in the cohort. Among roughly 400 genotyped donors of the cohort, an average of around 240,000 unique TCR beta nucleotide sequences were sequenced per donor, 15% to 20% of them non-productive.

The cohort was made up of 500 to 800 healthy bone marrow donors. Cohort members were all nominally healthy when sampled, although unrecorded immune exposures were likely present. The donor tested CMV seronegative, placing the donor among the roughly 400 seronegative members of the cohort. Every donor gave a peripheral blood sample, and the peripheral blood mononuclear cells from that sample were used for TCR beta sequencing. The Qiagen DNeasy Blood Extraction Kit was used to extract genomic DNA from the blood cell samples. Trimming takes 2 bases from V and 3 bases from J, and the germline ends sit 14 bases apart. From the cysteine up to the phenylalanine, the CDR3 has a length of 16 residues. Left in the record is the CDR3 DNA by itself, 48 bases read in frame from the first base. Based on the germline V gene (reference sequence), the CDR1 and CDR2 sequences are MNHNY and SVGAGI. Library construction relied on the immunoSEQ multiplex PCR assay. For the multiplex PCR, a mixture combining 60 forward primers for TCR Vbeta segments and 13 reverse primers for TCR Jbeta segments was used. The CDR3 region of rearranged TCR beta genes was amplified from genomic DNA by a multiplex PCR assay. The amplified TCR beta libraries were sequenced on the Illumina HiSeq System as 87-base-pair reads. The source study handled its data this way. A later analysis tallied roughly 80 million unique TCR beta chains across the 666 repertoires, and approximately 11 million of those chains were shared by two or more donors. Raw reads were error-corrected and collapsed into unique sequences with a nearest-neighbor algorithm that merged closely related sequences to remove PCR and sequencing errors. Alignment of CDR3 sequences to IMGT reference sequences was used to assign V, D and J gene segments. For a sequence to be retained, a match of at least six nucleotides was required to both a V gene segment and a J gene segment. A rearrangement was called productive if the CDR3 had no stop codons and remained in frame with V and J, and every other rearrangement was called non-productive. Following IMGT convention, CDR3 was defined as the stretch from the second conserved V-encoded cysteine to the conserved J-encoded phenylalanine. The earlier analysis of more than 450 of the donors excluded sequences that lacked an unambiguous match to a single V gene segment. In an earlier analysis of almost 600 of the donors, a V segment was called functional when productive rearrangements were above 56.7%, and segregating when the standard deviation between donors exceeded 5%. A statistical classification framework was built to diagnose cytomegalovirus status from the catalog of TCR beta chain sequences. In a later analysis, TCR nucleotide sequences were compared against IMGT/GENE-DB human TR gene sequences so that V and J genes could be assigned. A later analysis assigned CDR3 sequences and most-parsimonious VDJ recombination scenarios with the TCRdist pipeline. A later analysis defined each TCR beta chain by its CDR3 amino acid sequence plus V-gene family, and excluded reads lacking a unique V-gene family. To address suspected cross-contamination and a sequencing artifact, a later analysis removed around 600 highly shared, low-generation-probability nucleotide sequences. In a later analysis, a clonal expansion index was calculated for each public chain from normalized within-repertoire ranks of inferred template counts. A later analysis computed generation probabilities with a VDJ recombination model fitted to out-of-frame rearrangements, and checked the results against IGoR. A later analysis scored TCR-TCR, TCR-HLA and TCR-CMV co-occurrence with hypergeometric tests, applying a repertoire-size bias correction to TCR pairs. In a later analysis, false discovery rates were estimated by permuting HLA or CMV assignments 20 times. In a later analysis, co-occurring TCRs were grouped using DBSCAN, with TCRdist sequence similarity added in when clustering inside HLA-allele-positive subsets. Co-occurrence clustering excluded repertoires with fewer than 30,000 or more than 120,000 public chains, plus five with anomalous nucleotide sharing. The source is immuneACCESS, and TCRdb retained only in-frame sequences with V and J called. Part of the clones is not carried over; for the studies checked, unresolved V genes explain less than half of this, and the remainder is unexplained. The V and J calls and clone size come from that table; D and trimming were worked out from the DNA. This sample is represented by some 180,000 clones; 75% to 85% of them were singletons. The ten largest make up around 1.5% of the sample.

General conclusions and limits of the study: Assigning TCR associations to individual alleles was difficult when HLA alleles, especially DR and DQ, strongly co-occurred. According to a later analysis, TCR association rates differed among HLA loci, with DRB1 alleles showing the most associated TCRs and HLA-C alleles showing the fewest. CMV serostatus was the only immune exposure information available for the cohort. Correlated functional status among segregating V segments might reflect linkage disequilibrium, but an unknown experimental factor could not be ruled out. The classifier was reported to diagnose cytomegalovirus status with high specificity and sensitivity in both the original cohort and the validation cohort. A later analysis found that most CMV-associated TCR beta chains appeared HLA-restricted, with HLA associations seemingly driven largely by CMV exposure. Only TCR beta chains were sequenced in this cohort, and the absence of alpha or paired-chain data limited detectable features. Compared with equally common non-associated chains, HLA-associated TCR beta chains in a later analysis were more clonally expanded and had lower generation probabilities. A total of 150 to 200 TCR beta chains were listed by the study as associated with cytomegalovirus. Some IMGT-functional V segments, including TRBV6-2 and TRBV6-3, could not be told apart with the 87-base-pair reads, so those segments were excluded. Most TCR sequences were observed very rarely across donors, whereas some public TCRs were present in many individuals. The sequencing pipeline was judged likely to have produced a cluster of highly shared sequence variants as a technical artifact. An earlier analysis of several hundred of the donors showed that most TCR beta V segments appeared in productive rearrangements either about 87% or about 30% of the time, which broadly matched IMGT annotations. In a later genetic analysis, a missense DCLRE1C variant was associated with V-gene and J-gene trimming of TCR beta chains, and the association was replicated in an independent cohort. Compared with the 666-donor mean, donors in an Asian-associated ancestry cluster had fewer N-insertions in productive TCRs, according to a later genetic analysis. A further reported finding was that TCR beta sequences accurately predicted the HLA-A and HLA-B alleles for most subjects in the first cohort. Because some donors lacked HLA typing at each locus, the association tests relied only on the typed subset. A later analysis associated about 16,000 TCR beta sequences with specific HLA alleles at a false discovery rate of 0.05. A later analysis reported that several top co-occurrence clusters appeared linked to parvovirus B19, influenza, CMV and Epstein-Barr virus. According to the authors, the approach could potentially be generalized to other disease states and immunological phenotypes. Because counts were too low, 15 or so rarely observed V segments, including chromosome 9 orphons, were excluded from the earlier analysis of 500 to 700 of the donors. Presence/absence analyses assumed roughly uniform sequencing depth across donors, an assumption that may not hold. Three of the identified cytomegalovirus-associated TCR beta chains were confirmed in vitro to be specific for cytomegalovirus antigens.

This clone was seen a few times. What antigen it recognizes has not been identified. Nothing much larger sits one base from this clone, and base qualities are not available. Source material: PBMCs. The TCR sequence derives from a man between 18 and 29 years old in good health and CMV-seronegative. The chain is assembled from TRBV6-6 and TRBJ1-5, with TRBD1 perhaps the D gene, on 5 matching bases. Here the CDR3 is given as CASSYVQGKANQPQHF. The nucleotides read TGTGCCAGCAGTTACGTGCAGGGAAAAGCCAATCAGCCCCAGCATTTT.